This TCR beta chain comes out of a study of shared clonotypes between healthy human individuals. TCRdb's table, derived via immunoSEQ multiplex PCR, lists solely in-frame clones and lacks some. Among 1 million to 1.3 million clones listed, 75% to 80% were seen once. CDR1 and CDR2 from the germline V gene are SGHRS and YFSETQ. V was clipped by 0 bases and J by 1 base, with 13 bases between them. The CDR3 spans 16 residues. The J gene is TRBJ1-1, the V gene TRBV5-1; a possible D gene is TRBD1 (5 bases). Sequencing used memory CD4+ T cells from PBMCs. Subset described: CD45RA-negative fraction. This sequence originates from a man younger than 35 in good health. Some clones in this sample may be carry-over from other donors' samples. This chain's CDR3 is CASSLGAGTGNTEAFF. CDR3 coding DNA: TGCGCCAGCAGCTTGGGCGCGGGCACAGGGAACACTGAAGCTTTCTTT.